These T cell receptor beta chains were read from a single sample in a study of T cells in Graves' hyperthyroidism and ophthalmopathy. A single record per CDR3 protein comes from TCRdb applying MiXCR to the multiplex PCR reads. The sample has fewer than 250,000 distinct CDR3 sequences, approximately 16% seen once. Sequencing was performed on blood. Receptors originate from a woman aged 18-29 years with Graves' ophthalmopathy. CDR3s include the opening cysteine and the closing phenylalanine or tryptophan. Some rows mark clone size as missing; the rest say once, few, many or name a class of expanded clone.

j_call	clone_size	v_call	cdr3_aa
TRBJ2-7	many	TRBV5-1	CASSGGGSRSYEQYF
TRBJ2-7	many	TRBV20-1	CSARGGSTYEQYF
TRBJ2-1	many	TRBV28	CASSPDHRGSGYNEQFF
TRBJ1-1	NA	TRBV20-1	CSARDQTGSMNTEAFF
TRBJ2-2	few	TRBV7-9	CASSHTETGQGGNTGELFF
TRBJ1-1	many	TRBV2	CASRRQGDTEAFF
TRBJ2-7	many	TRBV6-1	CASKGGQGSYEQYF
TRBJ2-7	many	TRBV11-2	CASSLLGDGPYEQYF
TRBJ1-4	many	TRBV2	CASSFDRGNEKLFF
TRBJ1-1	many	TRBV20-1	CSARDWAGSMNTEAFF